These T cell receptor beta chains were read from a single sample in a study of blood T cell repertoires in COVID-19. Only in-frame clones appear in the TCRdb table, and some are missing; sequencing was by immunoSEQ multiplex PCR. The sample holds 100,000 to 150,000 clones, under 90% seen once. The sample was peripheral blood. The receptors originated from a woman aged 55-75 years with acute or convalescent COVID-19. CDR3s include the opening cysteine and the closing phenylalanine or tryptophan. Each record gives: V gene, clone size, D gene, J gene, CDR3 DNA, CDR3 protein. A D gene is named only where the DNA matches it firmly. Only part of the rows carry a size: once, few, many, or a class if the clone is expanded.

TRBV10-1	NA	TRBD1	TRBJ2-3	TGCGCCAGGCCCGACAGGGGGCAAACCCGGGATACGCAGTATTTT	CARPDRGQTRDTQYF
TRBV11-2	NA	NA	TRBJ2-5	TGTGCCAGCAGCTTAGGGACAGTCCAGGTAGAGACCCAGTACTTC	CASSLGTVQVETQYF
TRBV5-1	once	TRBD1	TRBJ1-2	TGCGCCAGCAGCTCCCCGAGGACAGGGGGCTCCCACACCTTC	CASSSPRTGGSHTF
TRBV5-4	NA	TRBD2	TRBJ2-2	TGTGCCAGCAGCTTAGCGGGGGGGCTTAACACCGGGGAGCTGTTTTTT	CASSLAGGLNTGELFF
TRBV7-2	NA	TRBD2	TRBJ2-3	TGTGCCAGCAGCCGTACCGGACTAGCGGGGGCGGTAAGCACAGATACGCAGTATTTT	CASSRTGLAGAVSTDTQYF
TRBV15	NA	NA	TRBJ1-5	TGTGCCACCAGCAGAGTTGGCAGATCTGTCGTTCAGCCCCAGCATTTT	CATSRVGRSVVQPQHF
TRBV6-5	few	NA	TRBJ1-5	TGTGCCAGCAGTTACGACAGCGGCAATCAGCCCCAGCATTTT	CASSYDSGNQPQHF
TRBV5-1	NA	NA	TRBJ1-2	TGCGCCAGCAGCTTCGACATCGCTAACTATGGCTACACCTTC	CASSFDIANYGYTF
TRBV5-1	NA	TRBD1	TRBJ2-5	TGCGCCAGCAGCGCTCACAGGGGTGAGACCCAGTACTTC	CASSAHRGETQYF
TRBV4-1	NA	TRBD1	TRBJ1-1	TGCGCCAGCAGCCGGGACAGGGGGGGGACTGAAGCTTTCTTT	CASSRDRGGTEAFF
TRBV4-1	many	TRBD1	TRBJ1-6	TGCGCCAGCAGCCAAGATGGGACAGGGAAGAATTCACCCCTCCACTTT	CASSQDGTGKNSPLHF
TRBV7-2	NA	NA	TRBJ2-1	TGTGCCAGCAGCTCCCCCCCGGGTGAGCAGTTCTTC	CASSSPPGEQFF
TRBV12-3/TRBV12-4	NA	TRBD1	TRBJ1-1	TGTGCCAGCAGACCACAGGGGGCGGGAGCTTTCTTT	CASRPQGAGAFF
TRBV19	once	NA	TRBJ1-5	TGTGCCAGTAGTACCTATGACAGACACAAGAATCAGCCCCAGCATTTT	CASSTYDRHKNQPQHF
TRBV30	once	TRBD1	TRBJ2-3	TGTGCCTGGAGTCCGGGACAGGGGACAGATACGCAGTATTTT	CAWSPGQGTDTQYF
TRBV25-1	NA	NA	TRBJ1-2	TGTGCCAGCAGTGAGTGGGGGGTGAACTATGGCTACACCTTC	CASSEWGVNYGYTF
TRBV11-2	NA	NA	TRBJ1-1	TGTGCCAGCAGCCCAGGGTCGTCTGAAGCTTTCTTT	CASSPGSSEAFF
TRBV10-1	NA	NA	TRBJ2-1	TGCGCCAGCAGTGAGTCTACAGGGTACAATGAGCAGTTCTTC	CASSESTGYNEQFF
TRBV5-6	NA	TRBD1	TRBJ1-5	TGTGCCAGCAGCAGACAGGGCGTTCAGCCCCAGCATTTT	CASSRQGVQPQHF
TRBV5-1	few	TRBD1	TRBJ1-3	TGCGCCAGCAGCCTTTCTCCCGGGACAGGGGGCCACTCTGGAAACACCATATATTTT	CASSLSPGTGGHSGNTIYF
TRBV3-1/TRBV3-2	NA	NA	TRBJ1-3	TGTGCCAGCAGCCAAGCGGGGGGAGGATCTGGAAACACCATATATTTT	CASSQAGGGSGNTIYF